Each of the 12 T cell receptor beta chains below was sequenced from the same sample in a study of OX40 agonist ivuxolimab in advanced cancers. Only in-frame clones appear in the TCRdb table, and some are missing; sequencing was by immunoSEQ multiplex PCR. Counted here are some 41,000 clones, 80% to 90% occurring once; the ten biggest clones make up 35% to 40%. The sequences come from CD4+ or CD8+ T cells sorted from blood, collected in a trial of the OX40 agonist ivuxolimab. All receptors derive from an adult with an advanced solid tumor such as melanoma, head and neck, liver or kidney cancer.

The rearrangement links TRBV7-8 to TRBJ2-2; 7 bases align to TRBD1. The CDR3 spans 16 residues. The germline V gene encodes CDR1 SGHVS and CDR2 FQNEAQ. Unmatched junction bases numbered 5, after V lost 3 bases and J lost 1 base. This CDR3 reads CASSLKTGLNTGELFF. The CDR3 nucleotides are TGTGCCAGCAGCTTGAAGACAGGGTTGAACACCGGGGAGCTGTTTTTT.

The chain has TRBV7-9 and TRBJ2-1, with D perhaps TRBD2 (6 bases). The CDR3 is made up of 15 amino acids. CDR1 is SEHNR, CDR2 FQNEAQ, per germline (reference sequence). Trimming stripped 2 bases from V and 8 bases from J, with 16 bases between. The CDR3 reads CASSLKGLGGHEQFF. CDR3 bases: TGTGCCAGCAGCTTAAAGGGCCTCGGGGGTCATGAGCAGTTCTTC.

Here the CDR3 reads CASREGQGKSYEQYF. CDR3 DNA: TGTGCCAGCAGGGAGGGACAGGGTAAATCCTACGAGCAGTACTTC. The chain uses TRBV5-5 and TRBJ2-7; 9 nucleotides line up with TRBD1. Germline-derived CDR1 and CDR2 are SGHKS and YYEKEE (reference sequence). With 5 bases clipped from V and 1 base from J, the junction kept 7 bases outside the gene matches. The CDR3 spans 15 residues.

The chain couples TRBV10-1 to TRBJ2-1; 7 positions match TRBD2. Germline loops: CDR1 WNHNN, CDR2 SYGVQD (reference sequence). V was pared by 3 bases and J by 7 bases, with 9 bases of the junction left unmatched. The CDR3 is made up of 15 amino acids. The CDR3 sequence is CASSDGGGPRNEQFF. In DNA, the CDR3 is TGCGCCAGCAGTGATGGGGGAGGGCCACGGAATGAGCAGTTCTTC.

This chain's CDR3 is CASSYSPRNEQFF. CDR3 sequence (DNA): TGTGCCAGCAGTTACTCGCCCAGGAATGAGCAGTTCTTC. This rearrangement joins TRBV6-5 to TRBJ2-1; no clear D gene. Per germline, CDR1 MNHEY and CDR2 SVGAGI. V lost 0 bases to trimming and J lost 7 bases, with 7 bases between them. This CDR3 region has 13 residues.

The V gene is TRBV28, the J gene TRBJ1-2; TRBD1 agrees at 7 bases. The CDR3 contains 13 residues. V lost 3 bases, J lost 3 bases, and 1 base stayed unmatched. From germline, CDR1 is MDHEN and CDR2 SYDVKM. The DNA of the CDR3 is TGTGCCAGCAGTTTTAGGGGGCACTATGGCTACACCTTC. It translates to CASSFRGHYGYTF.

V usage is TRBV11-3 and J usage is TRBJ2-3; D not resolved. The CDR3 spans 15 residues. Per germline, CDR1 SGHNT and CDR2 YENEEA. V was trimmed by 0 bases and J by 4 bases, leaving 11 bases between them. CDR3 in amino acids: CASSLDPQTADTQYF. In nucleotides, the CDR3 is TGTGCCAGCAGCTTAGATCCCCAGACCGCAGATACGCAGTATTTT.

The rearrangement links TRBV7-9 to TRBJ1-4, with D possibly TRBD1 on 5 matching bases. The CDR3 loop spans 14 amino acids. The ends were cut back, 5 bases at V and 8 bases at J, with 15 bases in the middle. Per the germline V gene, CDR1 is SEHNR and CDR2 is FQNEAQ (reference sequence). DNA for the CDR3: TGTGCCAGCAGCGACCGGGGCGGCGGGGAAAAACTGTTTTTT. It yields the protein CASSDRGGGEKLFF.

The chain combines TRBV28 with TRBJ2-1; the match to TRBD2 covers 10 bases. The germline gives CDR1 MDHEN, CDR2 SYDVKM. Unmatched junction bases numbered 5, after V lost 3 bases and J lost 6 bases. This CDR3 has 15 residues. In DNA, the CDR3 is TGTGCCAGCAGTTTTTTGAGCGGGGGGGCCAATGAGCAGTTCTTC. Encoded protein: CASSFLSGGANEQFF.

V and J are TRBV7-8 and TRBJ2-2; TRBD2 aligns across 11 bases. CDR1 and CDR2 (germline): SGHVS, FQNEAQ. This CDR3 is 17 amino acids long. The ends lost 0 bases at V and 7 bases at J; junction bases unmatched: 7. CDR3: CASSLAQGTSGNGELFF. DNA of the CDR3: TGTGCCAGCAGCTTAGCGCAGGGGACTAGCGGTAACGGGGAGCTGTTTTTT.

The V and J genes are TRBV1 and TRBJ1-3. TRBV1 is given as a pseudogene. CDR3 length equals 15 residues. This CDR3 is CTSSQGSDSGNTIYF. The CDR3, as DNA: TGCACCAGCAGCCAAGGTTCCGACTCTGGAAACACCATATATTTT.

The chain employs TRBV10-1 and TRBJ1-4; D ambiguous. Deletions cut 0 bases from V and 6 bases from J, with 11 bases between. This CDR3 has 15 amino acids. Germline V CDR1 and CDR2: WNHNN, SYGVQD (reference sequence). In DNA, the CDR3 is TGCGCCAGCAGTGAGTCGACCGGATGGGATGAAAAACTGTTTTTT. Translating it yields CASSESTGWDEKLFF.